The present T cell receptor (beta chain) was sequenced within a study of cytomegalovirus exposure and HLA in healthy donors. Notes on this clone: The antigen is undetermined.

Notes on the study in general: Association of a missense DCLRE1C variant with TCR beta V- and J-gene trimming was reported in a later analysis. A later analysis reported that several of the most significant clusters appeared to be linked to common viral pathogens, among them Epstein-Barr virus. The classifier, whose performance was assessed in both the original and validation cohorts, reportedly diagnosed cytomegalovirus status with high specificity and sensitivity.

Primers for the PCR totalled 60 Vbeta and 13 Jbeta. The data were produced by immunoSEQ multiplex PCR, yet TCRdb's version contains in-frame clones alone and is incomplete. Among 75,000 to 95,000 clones listed, about 78% were seen once. CDR1 and CDR2 (germline): SGHNT, YENEEA. This CDR3 is built from 14 residues. J was trimmed by 4 bases and V by 5 bases; bases with no gene match: 5. The sequence was obtained from a man aged 45-65 years in good health and CMV-seronegative. The specimen was PBMCs. V is TRBV11-3 and J is TRBJ2-5; 9 bases are a match to TRBD1. The CDR3 loop reads CASSPWTGAETQYF. In DNA, the CDR3 is TGTGCCAGCAGCCCGTGGACAGGGGCAGAGACCCAGTACTTC.